This TCR beta chain was sequenced during a study of cytomegalovirus exposure and HLA in healthy donors. PCR was performed using 60 Vbeta and 13 Jbeta primers. Produced via immunoSEQ multiplex PCR; TCRdb's table is partial and in-frame only. The sample records fewer than 250,000 clones, 70% to 90% being singletons. Germline CDR1 LNHDA, CDR2 SQIVND (reference sequence). V was clipped by 4 bases and J by 2 bases; unmatched bases: 6. CDR3 length: 15 residues. Input material: PBMCs. This clonotype was obtained from a man younger than 40 in good health and CMV-seronegative. V is TRBV19 and J is TRBJ1-2, with 8 bases aligning to TRBD1. The CDR3, as DNA: TGTGCCAGTAGTAAAGACAGGGGAAGGAACTATGGCTACACCTTC. Its translation: CASSKDRGRNYGYTF. Based on the CDR3 plus reference TRBV19 and TRBJ1-2, the full variable domain is DGGITQSPKYLFRKEGQNVTLSCEQNLNHDAMYWYRQDPGQGLRLIYYSQIVNDFQKGDIAEGYSVSREKKESFPLTVTSAQKNPTAFYLCASSKDRGRNYGYTFGSGTRLTVV.